This entry lists 19 T cell receptor beta chains sequenced from one sample in a study of early T cells in non-severe SARS-CoV-2 infection. TCRdb itself ran the 5' RACE reads through MiXCR, one entry per CDR3 protein. The sample carries approximately 50,000 distinct CDR3 sequences, roughly 10% recorded once. Material for sequencing was whole blood. The receptors were sampled from an adult who was a healthcare worker with PCR-confirmed SARS-CoV-2 infection or an uninfected control (not recorded which).

This clonotype was found many times. The chain recombines TRBV6-5 with TRBJ2-6; no reliable D call. CDR3 length equals 13 residues. The germline V and J ends were trimmed by 10 bases and 4 bases, with 11 bases remaining between them. Looked up from germline, CDR1 is MNHEY and CDR2 is SVGAGI. CDR3 in DNA: TGTGCCAACTCAGCAGGCGGGGCCAACGTCCTGACTTTC. Translation: CANSAGGANVLTF.

This chain connects TRBV27 to TRBJ2-1; 7 nucleotides align to TRBD2. Per germline, CDR1 MNHEY and CDR2 SMNVEV (reference sequence). The CDR3 has 17 amino acids. The J segment lost 2 bases and the V segment lost 2 bases, leaving 9 bases of the junction unmatched. The CDR3 DNA reads as TGTGCCAGCAGTTTACTAACCTCTAGCGGCCCCTACAATGAGCAGTTCTTC. It encodes CASSLLTSSGPYNEQFF.

This chain joins TRBV19 and TRBJ2-3; the D gene could be TRBD1 or TRBD2 (5 bases each). The CDR3 covers 16 residues. V was trimmed by 5 bases and J by 2 bases, leaving 17 bases between them. Germline V gene lookup returns CDR1 LNHDA and CDR2 SQIVND (reference sequence). The CDR3 spells CASSGGLRGYTDTQYF. In DNA form, the CDR3 reads TGTGCCAGTAGTGGTGGGCTGAGGGGATACACAGATACGCAGTATTTT.

The chain combines TRBV5-6 with TRBJ1-2; D uncertain. Trimming took off 3 bases at V and 2 bases at J, with 2 bases between the two ends. The CDR3 sequence is 11 residues long. CDR1 is SGHDT, CDR2 YYEEEE, per germline. In DNA form, the CDR3 reads TGTGCCAGCAGCTGGAACTATGGCTACACCTTC. Translating gives CASSWNYGYTF.

The table lists this clonotype with many counts. The rearrangement uses TRBV28 and TRBJ2-1, with D perhaps TRBD1 (6 bases). The V and J ends lost 5 bases and 2 bases respectively, with 16 bases between them. Germline V gives CDR1 MDHEN, CDR2 SYDVKM. CDR3 length: 16 residues. Here the CDR3 reads CASSGGTGKTYNEQFF. The CDR3 nucleotides are TGTGCCAGCAGTGGTGGTACAGGGAAAACCTACAATGAGCAGTTCTTC. Looking up the rest from reference TRBV28 and TRBJ2-1 gives the full variable domain: DVKVTQSSRYLVKRTGEKVFLECVQDMDHENMFWYRQDPGLGLRLIYFSYDVKMKEKGDIPEGYSVSREKKERFSLILESASTNQTSMYLCASSGGTGKTYNEQFFGPGTRLTVL.

This clonotype was recorded at least ten times. V is TRBV3-1 and J is TRBJ2-7; 10 positions match TRBD2. Trimming at V came to 3 bases and at J to 4 bases, leaving 6 bases not matched to a gene. From germline, CDR1 is LGHDT and CDR2 YNNKEL (reference sequence). This CDR3 contains 15 residues. The DNA for the CDR3 is TGTGCCAGCAGCCAGCCAGCGGGAGGGTCGTACGAGCAGTACTTC. Protein: CASSQPAGGSYEQYF.

This clonotype occurred many times. The chain links TRBV29-1 to TRBJ2-1; D is unclear. The germline CDR1 and CDR2 sequences are SQVTM and ANQGSEA. CDR3 length: 14 residues. V gave up 4 bases and J gave up 1 base, with 11 bases separating them. CDR3 DNA sequence: TGCAGCGTTGGTTCCGGGCTTTCCTACAATGAGCAGTTCTTC. Translating gives CSVGSGLSYNEQFF.

The rearrangement joins TRBV29-1 to TRBJ2-1; 7 nucleotides match TRBD1. V shed 7 bases, J shed 5 bases, and the junction held 14 bases outside the gene matches. CDR3 size: 15 residues. CDR1 and CDR2 from the germline V gene are SQVTM and ANQGSEA. The DNA of the CDR3 is TGCAGCGCCCCCAACCCCCTGACAGGGCACAATGAGCAGTTCTTC. This codes for CSAPNPLTGHNEQFF.

The chain couples TRBV28 to TRBJ2-1; 8 nucleotides line up with TRBD1. The germline CDR1 and CDR2 sequences are MDHEN and SYDVKM. With V trimmed by 4 bases and J by 5 bases, 7 bases remained unmatched. This CDR3 has 15 residues. The CDR3 DNA reads as TGTGCCAGCAGTTCCGGACAGGGTTTCAACAATGAGCAGTTCTTC. Protein: CASSSGQGFNNEQFF.

This clonotype was picked up a small number of times. This rearrangement joins TRBV20-1 to TRBJ1-1, with D possibly TRBD1 on 5 matching bases. The CDR3 spans 13 residues. The germline V gene encodes CDR1 DFQATT and CDR2 SNEGSKA (reference sequence). V was clipped by 3 bases and J by 1 base, with 9 bases between them. CDR3 DNA sequence: TGCAGTGCTAGGGGACCCCAGAACACTGAAGCTTTCTTT. Residues: CSARGPQNTEAFF.

The V gene is TRBV20-1, the J gene TRBJ2-2; no definite D call. The CDR3 consists of 13 residues. V was cut by 6 bases and J by 3 bases, with 11 bases left in between. Germline V lookup: CDR1 DFQATT, CDR2 SNEGSKA (reference sequence). This chain's CDR3 is CSAWPVDTGELFF. DNA of the CDR3: TGCAGTGCGTGGCCGGTGGACACCGGGGAGCTGTTTTTT.

The chain recombines TRBV28 with TRBJ2-3; TRBD1 or TRBD2 may be the D gene (5 bases each). Per the germline V gene, CDR1 is MDHEN and CDR2 is SYDVKM. V was pared by 3 bases and J by 6 bases, with 7 bases between. CDR3 length: 12 residues. CDR3 amino acids: CASSLGVDTQYF. CDR3 sequence (DNA): TGTGCCAGCAGTTTGGGGGTCGATACGCAGTATTTT.

This clonotype was seen ten or more times. The V and J genes are TRBV28 and TRBJ2-3; D unclear. Looked up from germline, CDR1 is MDHEN and CDR2 is SYDVKM. CDR3 length: 12 residues. Deletions cut 6 bases from V and 4 bases from J, with 8 bases between. DNA of the CDR3: TGTGCCAGCAGCCGAGTGCCAGATACGCAGTATTTT. Translating it yields CASSRVPDTQYF.

The sample holds a few counts of this clonotype. The chain combines TRBV28 with TRBJ2-7, with 8 bases identical to TRBD1. CDR1 is MDHEN, CDR2 SYDVKM, per germline. The CDR3 spans 15 residues. V dropped 4 bases and J dropped 2; count of bases not matched to a gene: 7. CDR3 coding DNA: TGTGCCAGCAGTTCCACGGACAGGGCCACCTACGAGCAGTACTTC. Its translation: CASSSTDRATYEQYF.

The chain joins TRBV28 to TRBJ1-1; D is unclear. This CDR3 contains 16 residues. The germline V and J ends were trimmed by 2 bases and 2 bases, with 15 bases remaining between them. Germline CDR1 is MDHEN and CDR2 is SYDVKM. In DNA form, the CDR3 reads TGTGCCAGCAGTTTAACCATCGGGTTCGCAAACACTGAAGCTTTCTTT. Encoded protein: CASSLTIGFANTEAFF. The full variable domain, in which reference TRBV28 and TRBJ1-1 provide the parts outside the CDR3, is DVKVTQSSRYLVKRTGEKVFLECVQDMDHENMFWYRQDPGLGLRLIYFSYDVKMKEKGDIPEGYSVSREKKERFSLILESASTNQTSMYLCASSLTIGFANTEAFFGQGTRLTVV.

This clonotype was seen at least ten times. The rearrangement uses TRBV6-2 or TRBV6-3 and TRBJ1-5; 8 nucleotides align to TRBD1. V lost 5 bases to trimming and J lost 2 bases; unmatched junction nucleotides: 17. The CDR3 has 19 amino acids. Germline V lookup: CDR1 MNHEY, CDR2 SVGEGT. CDR3 DNA sequence: TGTGCCAGCAGTATATGGGGAAGGGACAGGCAACGGGGCAATCAGCCCCAGCATTTT. Encoded protein: CASSIWGRDRQRGNQPQHF.

This clonotype was detected only a few times. Here the CDR3 DNA reads TGTGCCAGCACTAAAATCAGCGGGATTAATCAAGAGACCCAGTACTTC. Protein sequence: CASTKISGINQETQYF. The rearrangement uses TRBV28 and TRBJ2-5, with 7 bases matching TRBD2. Germline values: CDR1 MDHEN, CDR2 SYDVKM. The trim removed 7 bases at V and 2 bases at J, leaving 13 bases unmatched. This CDR3 comprises 16 residues.

V is TRBV9 and J is TRBJ2-5; 7 nucleotides match TRBD1. The germline V gene encodes CDR1 SGDLS and CDR2 YYNGEE. Germline trimming cut 6 bases from V and 5 bases from J; bases unmatched to any gene: 7. This CDR3 region has 13 residues. CDR3 bases: TGTGCCAGCAACACAGGGGTAGGGGAGACCCAGTACTTC. It specifies CASNTGVGETQYF.

This clonotype was seen more than once but under ten times. The V call is TRBV7-9, the J call TRBJ1-2; D remains unclear. This CDR3 is built from 14 residues. V lost 1 base to trimming and J lost 6 bases, with 12 bases between them. Germline V CDR1 and CDR2: SEHNR, FQNEAQ (reference sequence). As DNA, the CDR3 is TGTGCCAGCAGCTTAGAGGCCAGAGCAGATGGCTACACCTTC. Its translation: CASSLEARADGYTF.